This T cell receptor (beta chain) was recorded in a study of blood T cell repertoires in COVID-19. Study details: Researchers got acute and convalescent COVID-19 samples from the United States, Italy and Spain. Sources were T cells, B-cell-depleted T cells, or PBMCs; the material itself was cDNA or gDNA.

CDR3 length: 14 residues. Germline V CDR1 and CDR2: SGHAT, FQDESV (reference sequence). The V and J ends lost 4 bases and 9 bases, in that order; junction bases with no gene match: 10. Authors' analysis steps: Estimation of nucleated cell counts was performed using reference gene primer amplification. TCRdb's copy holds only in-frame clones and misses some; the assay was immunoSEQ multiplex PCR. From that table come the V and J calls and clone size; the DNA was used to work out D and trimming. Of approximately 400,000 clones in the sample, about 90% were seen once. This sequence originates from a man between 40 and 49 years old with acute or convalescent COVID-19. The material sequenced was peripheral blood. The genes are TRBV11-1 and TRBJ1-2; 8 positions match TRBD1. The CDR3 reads CASSSIATGDSYTF. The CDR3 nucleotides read TGTGCCAGCAGCTCAATAGCGACAGGGGATAGCTACACCTTC.